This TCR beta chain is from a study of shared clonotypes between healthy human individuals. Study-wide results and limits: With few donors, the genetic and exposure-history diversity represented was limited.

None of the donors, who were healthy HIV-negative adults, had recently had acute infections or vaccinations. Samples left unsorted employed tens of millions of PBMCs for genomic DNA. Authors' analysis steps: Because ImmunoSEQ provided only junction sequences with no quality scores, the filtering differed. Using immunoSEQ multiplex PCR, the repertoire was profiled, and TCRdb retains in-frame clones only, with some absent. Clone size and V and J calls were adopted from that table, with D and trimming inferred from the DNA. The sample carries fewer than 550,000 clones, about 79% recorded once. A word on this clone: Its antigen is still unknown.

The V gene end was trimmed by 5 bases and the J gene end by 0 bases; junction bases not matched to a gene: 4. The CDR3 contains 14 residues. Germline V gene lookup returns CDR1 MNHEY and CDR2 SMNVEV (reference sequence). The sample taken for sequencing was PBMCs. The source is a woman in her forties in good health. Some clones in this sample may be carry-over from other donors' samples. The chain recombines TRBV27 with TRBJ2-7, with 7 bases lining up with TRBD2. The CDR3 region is CASSPWTSSYEQYF. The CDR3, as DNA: TGTGCCAGCAGTCCTTGGACTAGCTCCTACGAGCAGTACTTC.